The 23 T cell receptor beta chains presented below share a single source sample, sequenced in a study of immune evolution from preneoplasia to lung adenocarcinoma (dated by TCRdb to about 2021). Library preparation employed the immunoSEQ multiplex PCR assay. TCRdb took over this immuneACCESS table, retaining in-frame rearrangements with V and J assigned. Such tables are incomplete; in checked studies, under half of the missing clones stem from an unresolved V gene, and the remainder is unexplained. In all, the sample holds thousands of clones, and roughly 80% of those were seen once. In total, the top ten clones hold around 8.8% of the sample. Input material: FFPE minimally invasive lung adenocarcinoma tissue. This sample's cell subset or site label indicates: micro-invasive lung adenocarcinoma (MIA). These receptors originate from an older donor with lung adenocarcinoma.

V and J are TRBV5-1 and TRBJ1-4, with D possibly being TRBD1 (5 bases). CDR1 is SGHRS and CDR2 is YFSETQ in the germline V gene. The CDR3 runs 17 residues. V was cut by 1 base and J by 0 bases, with 13 bases left in between. Here the CDR3 DNA reads TGCGCCAGCAGCTTGTGGGGAGGGGCAGCAACTAATGAAAAACTGTTTTTT. This encodes CASSLWGGAATNEKLFF.

In this sample, this clone turned up once. The J gene is TRBJ2-3, the V gene TRBV30, with 11 bases identical to TRBD2. Germline V gives CDR1 GTSNPN, CDR2 SVGIG (reference sequence). V lost 8 bases to trimming and J lost 6 bases; unmatched junction nucleotides: 7. The CDR3 is 13 amino acids. As DNA, the CDR3 is TGTGCCCGTAGCGGGAGGGCCTGGGATACGCAGTATTTT. Its translation is CARSGRAWDTQYF.

This chain joins TRBV9 and TRBJ1-4; 8 bases map to TRBD1. From germline, CDR1 is SGDLS and CDR2 YYNGEE. V dropped 0 bases and J dropped 7; count of bases not matched to a gene: 5. This CDR3 has 15 residues. The CDR3 region has the DNA TGTGCCAGCAGCGTAGCTAGCGGACAGGGTGAAAAACTGTTTTTT. Translated: CASSVASGQGEKLFF.

V and J are TRBV9 and TRBJ1-2; the D gene is possibly TRBD1 (6 bases). CDR1 and CDR2 (germline): SGDLS, YYNGEE. Deletions cut 4 bases from V and 1 base from J, with 14 bases between. CDR3 length equals 15 residues. CDR3 protein: CASSPRTDLNYGYTF. The CDR3 DNA reads TGTGCCAGCAGCCCTCGGACAGATCTTAACTATGGCTACACCTTC.

This clone was recorded a few times. The chain uses TRBV28 and TRBJ1-1, with TRBD1 as a possible D gene (6 bases). The CDR3 extends over 14 amino acids. V was cut by 6 bases and J by 4 bases, with 15 bases left in between. Germline V lookup: CDR1 MDHEN, CDR2 SYDVKM. The CDR3 here is CASRNQGSSTEAFF. The CDR3 bases are TGTGCCAGCAGAAATCAGGGGAGTTCCACTGAAGCTTTCTTT.

The chain recombines TRBV2 with TRBJ2-7; 7 nucleotides match TRBD1. Trimming removed 6 bases from V and 1 base from J; junction bases left unmatched: 12. CDR3 size: 16 residues. Germline loops: CDR1 SNHLY, CDR2 FYNNEI. Here the CDR3 DNA reads TGTGCCAGCAGGCCGACAGGGACGAGAGGGTCCTACGAGCAGTACTTC. Protein product: CASRPTGTRGSYEQYF. Variable domain in full (rest from reference TRBV2 and TRBJ2-7): EPEVTQTPSHQVTQMGQEVILRCVPISNHLYFYWYRQILGQKVEFLVSFYNNEISEKSEIFDDQFSVERPDGSNFTLKIRSTKLEDSAMYFCASRPTGTRGSYEQYFGPGTRLTVT.

V usage is TRBV5-1 and J usage is TRBJ2-3; TRBD2 might be the D (6 bases). V was pared by 4 bases and J by 3 bases, with 18 bases between. The germline CDR1 and CDR2 sequences are SGHRS and YFSETQ. The length of the CDR3 is 16 residues. CDR3 protein: CASSGGSGEVTDTQYF. Written as DNA, the CDR3 is TGCGCCAGCAGCGGGGGTAGTGGGGAGGTTACAGATACGCAGTATTTT.

This clone was counted only a few times. V usage is TRBV19 and J usage is TRBJ1-1; a weak D match, TRBD1 (6 bases). Germline-derived CDR1 and CDR2 are LNHDA and SQIVND (reference sequence). V lost 1 base, J lost 4 bases, and 10 bases lay in between. The length of the CDR3 is 14 residues. CDR3 nucleotide sequence: TGTGCCAGTAGTATAGTAGGCAGGGGCACTGAAGCTTTCTTT. This translates into CASSIVGRGTEAFF.

The genes are TRBV9 and TRBJ2-5, with 9 bases matching TRBD1. Germline CDR1 is SGDLS and CDR2 is YYNGEE. The V gene end was trimmed by 5 bases and the J gene end by 7 bases; junction bases not matched to a gene: 6. CDR3 length equals 13 residues. The DNA for the CDR3 is TGTGCCAGCAGTAGACAGGGGGAAGGGACCCAGTACTTC. Encoded protein: CASSRQGEGTQYF.

The J gene is TRBJ2-7, the V gene TRBV4-1; D may be TRBD2 (5 bases). The CDR3 extends over 17 amino acids. Trimming took 5 bases from V and 5 from J, leaving 25 bases between them. Germline CDR1 MGHRA, CDR2 YSYEKL. The CDR3 protein is CASSSILTKTGGDEQYF. CDR3 bases: TGCGCCAGCAGCTCAATTCTAACCAAAACTGGAGGTGACGAGCAGTACTTC.

This chain uses TRBV29-1 with TRBJ1-4, with D tentatively TRBD1 (6 bases). Trimming took off 4 bases at V and 5 bases at J, with 11 bases between the two ends. The germline gives CDR1 SQVTM, CDR2 ANQGSEA. The CDR3 loop spans 13 amino acids. CDR3 sequence: CSVVGAVNEKLFF. The CDR3 DNA is TGCAGCGTTGTGGGGGCCGTGAATGAAAAACTGTTTTTT.

This clone came up a few times. This rearrangement joins TRBV30 to TRBJ2-1; 9 bases match TRBD2. Trimming removed 0 bases from V and 3 bases from J; junction bases left unmatched: 3. The CDR3 has 15 amino acids. Germline CDR1 and CDR2: GTSNPN and SVGIG (reference sequence). The CDR3 reads CAWSVGLADYNEQFF. CDR3 nucleotide sequence: TGTGCCTGGAGTGTGGGACTAGCCGACTACAATGAGCAGTTCTTC.

The chain links TRBV15 to TRBJ1-1, with 7 bases aligning to TRBD1. Germline V CDR1 and CDR2: LNHNV, YYDKDF (reference sequence). J gave up 1 base and V 3 bases, and 2 bases lay outside the gene matches. The CDR3 is 14 residues long. The CDR3 protein is CATSRGTENTEAFF. The CDR3 DNA reads as TGTGCCACCAGCAGGGGGACAGAGAACACTGAAGCTTTCTTT.

The chain is built from TRBV2 and TRBJ2-7; either TRBD1 or TRBD2 may fit D (5 bases each). The germline V gene has CDR1 SNHLY and CDR2 FYNNEI. The V end lost 5 bases, the J end lost 7 bases, and 12 bases lay between the germline ends. The CDR3 length is 12 residues. The CDR3 region is CASSTTGGEQYF. The CDR3, as DNA: TGTGCCAGCAGTACCACTGGGGGTGAGCAGTACTTC.

The chain links TRBV5-4 to TRBJ2-3; TRBD2 aligns across 12 bases. Trimming at V came to 3 bases and at J to 6 bases, leaving 5 bases not matched to a gene. The CDR3 totals 15 residues. Germline V CDR1 and CDR2: SGHNT, YYREEE (reference sequence). The DNA of the CDR3 is TGTGCCAGCAGCTCGGGACTAGCGGGCATGGATACGCAGTATTTT. This codes for CASSSGLAGMDTQYF.

The gene calls are TRBV11-2 and TRBJ2-3, with D possibly matching TRBD2 (5 bases). The CDR3 spans 15 residues. Germline V gene data show CDR1 as SGHAT and CDR2 as FQNNGV. Between the trimmed V and J ends, which lost 1 base and 5 bases, there was a span of 13 bases. CDR3 sequence (DNA): TGTGCCAGCAGCTTAGGCTCGTTCGGGGTAGATACGCAGTATTTT. Amino acids: CASSLGSFGVDTQYF.

The V gene is TRBV6-6, the J gene TRBJ1-5; TRBD1 agrees at 7 bases. CDR1 is MNHNY, CDR2 SVGAGI, per germline (reference sequence). The CDR3 runs to 14 residues. Unmatched junction bases numbered 7, after V lost 5 bases and J lost 6 bases. In nucleotides, the CDR3 is TGTGCCAGCAGTCCCAGGGGGGGGCGTCAGCCCCAGCATTTT. Protein: CASSPRGGRQPQHF.

The chain joins TRBV30 to TRBJ2-7; 8 nucleotides align to TRBD2. This CDR3 spans 15 amino acids. Germline V gene data show CDR1 as GTSNPN and CDR2 as SVGIG (reference sequence). Trimming took 3 bases from V and 3 from J; bases not matched to a gene: 10. The DNA for the CDR3 is TGTGCCTGGAGGGTAATAGCGGGATCAATCTACGAGCAGTACTTC. Translated: CAWRVIAGSIYEQYF. Full variable domain (remainder filled in from reference TRBV30 and TRBJ2-7): SQTIHQWPATLVQPVGSPLSLECTVEGTSNPNLYWYRQAAGRGLQLLFYSVGIGQISSEVPQNLSASRPQDRQFILSSKKLLLSDSGFYLCAWRVIAGSIYEQYFGPGTRLTVT.

The rearrangement links TRBV7-8 to TRBJ1-1; perhaps TRBD1 as D (5 bases). The V and J ends lost 1 base and 1 base respectively, with 7 bases between them. The germline gives CDR1 SGHVS, CDR2 FQNEAQ. This CDR3 has 14 amino acids. CDR3 amino acids: CASSLGGPNTEAFF. DNA of the CDR3: TGTGCCAGCAGCTTAGGGGGACCGAACACTGAAGCTTTCTTT. Drawing the rest from reference TRBV7-8 and TRBJ1-1, the complete variable domain is GAGVSQSPRYKVAKRGQDVALRCDPISGHVSLFWYQQALGQGPEFLTYFQNEAQLDKSGLPSDRFFAERPEGSVSTLKIQRTQQEDSAVYLCASSLGGPNTEAFFGQGTRLTVV.

The chain combines TRBV20-1 with TRBJ2-2, with no clear D. Looked up from germline, CDR1 is DFQATT and CDR2 is SNEGSKA (reference sequence). This CDR3 region has 11 residues. V was shortened by 4 bases and J by 6 bases, with 6 bases between the two germline ends. The CDR3 region is CSAKTPGELFF. Written as DNA, the CDR3 is TGCAGTGCTAAAACGCCCGGGGAGCTGTTTTTT.

The chain employs TRBV9 and TRBJ2-7; tentative D call: TRBD1 (7 bases). Trimming shortened V by 3 bases and J by 5 bases, and 15 bases separated the two germline ends. The CDR3 length is 14 residues. Germline CDR1 and CDR2: SGDLS and YYNGEE. The DNA for the CDR3 is TGTGCCAGCAGCGAAGAAGACAGGGAGGACGAGCAGTACTTC. It encodes CASSEEDREDEQYF.

The chain recombines TRBV6-1 with TRBJ2-3; D gene unclear. The CDR3 totals 15 residues. From germline, CDR1 is MNHNS and CDR2 SASEGT. Trimming shortened V by 2 bases and J by 0 bases, and 9 bases separated the two germline ends. CDR3: CASSEPPISTDTQYF. CDR3 in DNA: TGTGCCAGCAGTGAACCCCCGATTAGCACAGATACGCAGTATTTT.

This clone was seen a handful of times. This chain links TRBV9 with TRBJ1-2; D is unclear. V lost 6 bases to trimming and J lost 0 bases, with 15 bases between them. Per germline, CDR1 SGDLS and CDR2 YYNGEE. The CDR3 length is 15 residues. The CDR3 is CASTAGVGPNYGYTF. The CDR3 DNA reads as TGTGCCAGCACCGCCGGGGTCGGACCTAACTATGGCTACACCTTC.